This T cell receptor (beta chain) originates from a study of T-cell memory formation after mild COVID-19. Whole-study findings and limits: A second wave of clones peaked on day 37, and their SARS-CoV-2 specificity went unconfirmed.

The CDR3 runs to 15 residues. V shed 7 bases, J shed 3 bases, and the junction held 7 bases outside the gene matches. Germline values: CDR1 SEHNR, CDR2 FQNEAQ (reference sequence). One entry per CDR3 protein, called by TCRdb with MiXCR from the 5' RACE reads. The sample records 110,000 or so distinct CDR3 sequences, 22% being singletons. This clonotype was observed a few times. Its antigen is currently unknown. Sequences were obtained from PBMCs or a T cell subset sorted from them (not recorded which). This sequence originates from a man aged 18 to 30 who had mild COVID-19 (a few samples of this study predate the infection). Cell type and time point are not known. The V and J genes are TRBV7-9 and TRBJ2-1; 9 nucleotides line up with TRBD2. The CDR3 nucleotides are TGTGCCAGCACCACCAGCGGGGGGAGCTACAATGAGCAGTTCTTC. This sequence encodes CASTTSGGSYNEQFF.